The source of this T cell receptor (beta chain) is a study of cytomegalovirus exposure and HLA in healthy donors. Unmatched junction bases numbered 1, after V lost 0 bases and J lost 1 base. CDR1 SGHRS and CDR2 YFSETQ come from the germline V gene. This CDR3 contains 14 residues. A word on this clone: Its antigen is unidentified.

Study-wide findings and caveats: Cytomegalovirus status was reportedly diagnosed by the classifier with high specificity and sensitivity. Rare TCR sequences predominated, though certain public TCRs were found in many donors. The study put 150 or so TCR beta chains on its list as cytomegalovirus-associated. In the 100 to 150 validation repertoires, about 94% of cluster scores exceeded 0, per a later analysis.

The table came from immunoSEQ multiplex PCR; TCRdb's copy has only in-frame clones and leaves some out. The sample holds some 230,000 clones, about nine tenths seen once. V usage is TRBV5-1 and J usage is TRBJ2-7; TRBD1 agrees at 7 bases. Sequenced: PBMCs. This TCR derives from a woman between 18 and 29 years old in good health and CMV-seronegative. The CDR3 DNA reads as TGCGCCAGCAGCTTGGCGGGACAGTCCTACGAGCAGTACTTC. Translation gives CASSLAGQSYEQYF.